Listed here are 13 T cell receptor beta chains from one sample, sequenced in a study of T-cell memory formation after mild COVID-19. TCRdb reprocessed the 5' RACE reads with MiXCR, giving one entry per CDR3 protein. Of nearly 350,000 distinct CDR3 sequences listed, under 15% are singletons. The sequenced material came from PBMCs or a T cell subset sorted from them (not recorded which). The receptors derive from a man aged 18 to 29 who had mild COVID-19 (a few samples of this study predate the infection). Cell type and time point are not known.

This clonotype was seen more than once but under ten times. The chain joins TRBV9 to TRBJ1-6; no firm D call. Germline V gene data show CDR1 as SGDLS and CDR2 as YYNGEE. The CDR3 is 15 residues long. V was trimmed by 2 bases and J by 6 bases, leaving 12 bases between them. For the CDR3, the DNA is TGTGCCAGCAGCGTTAACGGCGAGGGTAATTCACCCCTCCACTTT. This sequence encodes CASSVNGEGNSPLHF.

The CDR3 DNA reads as TGTGCCAGCAACAGGGTCCCCTATGGCTACACCTTC. It is translated as CASNRVPYGYTF. This sequence joins TRBV28 and TRBJ1-2; tentatively, D is TRBD1 (6 bases). Germline V lookup: CDR1 MDHEN, CDR2 SYDVKM. The CDR3 is 12 residues long. V lost 7 bases, J lost 4 bases, and 10 bases lay in between.

The J gene is TRBJ2-5, the V gene TRBV13; D may match TRBD1 or TRBD2 (5 bases each). V was clipped by 5 bases and J by 4 bases, with 11 bases between them. Germline V gives CDR1 PRHDT, CDR2 FYEKMQ (reference sequence). This CDR3 is 13 amino acids long. CDR3 region: CASSLGPAETQYF. CDR3 nucleotides: TGTGCCAGCAGCCTGGGACCGGCAGAGACCCAGTACTTC.

This clonotype has only a few counts. This sequence joins TRBV4-3 and TRBJ2-1; tentative D call: TRBD2 (6 bases). V lost 4 bases and J 2 bases, leaving 12 bases between the germline ends. Germline CDR1 reads LGHNA; CDR2 reads YSLEER. The length of the CDR3 is 15 residues. This CDR3 is CASSPDRLAYNEQFF. CDR3 sequence (DNA): TGCGCCAGCAGCCCTGATAGACTAGCCTACAATGAGCAGTTCTTC.

This clonotype was seen repeatedly, ten times or more. The V and J genes are TRBV9 and TRBJ2-5; D possibly corresponds to TRBD2 (6 bases). This CDR3 region has 14 residues. The V end was cut by 0 bases, the J end by 5 bases, with 11 bases between. The V gene's germline CDR1 is SGDLS and CDR2 YYNGEE. The CDR3 protein is CASSVGLAGETQYF. Written as DNA, the CDR3 is TGTGCCAGCAGCGTAGGGCTGGCGGGGGAGACCCAGTACTTC. Combining the CDR3 with reference TRBV9 and TRBJ2-5 gives the whole variable domain DSGVTQTPKHLITATGQRVTLRCSPRSGDLSVYWYQQSLDQGLQFLIQYYNGEERAKGNILERFSAQQFPDLHSELNLSSLELGDSALYFCASSVGLAGETQYFGPGTRLLVL.

The chain couples TRBV10-3 to TRBJ1-2, with no clear D. Germline CDR1 and CDR2: ENHRY and SYGVKD. V was pared by 0 bases and J by 4 bases, with 6 bases between. CDR3 length: 13 amino acids. CDR3 DNA: TGTGCCATCAGTGAGTCTTGGGTCTATGGCTACACCTTC. The encoded protein is CAISESWVYGYTF.

The gene calls are TRBV11-2 and TRBJ2-3; tentatively, D is TRBD1 (6 bases). V lost 5 bases to trimming and J lost 7 bases, with 13 bases between them. The germline V gene has CDR1 SGHAT and CDR2 FQNNGV. The CDR3 contains 13 residues. CDR3: CASSPNRANTQYF. In DNA form, the CDR3 reads TGTGCCAGCAGCCCAAACAGGGCTAATACGCAGTATTTT.

The table lists this clonotype with a few counts. The chain links TRBV12-3 or TRBV12-4 to TRBJ1-5, with no clear D. The CDR3 is 13 residues long. The ends were cut back, 3 bases at V and 5 bases at J, with 8 bases in the middle. Written as DNA, the CDR3 is TGTGCCAGCAGTTTCAGTGGAGATCAGCCCCAGCATTTT. Translation gives CASSFSGDQPQHF.

The rearrangement links TRBV4-1 to TRBJ1-2, with TRBD1 as a possible D gene (5 bases). Germline V gene lookup returns CDR1 MGHRA and CDR2 YSYEKL. The CDR3 has 13 residues. Trimming pared 3 bases from V and 8 bases from J, leaving 13 bases between. Here the CDR3 reads CASSHPGDRGYTF. CDR3 nucleotides: TGCGCCAGCAGCCATCCAGGTGACAGAGGCTACACCTTC.

This clonotype showed up many times. The chain uses TRBV28 and TRBJ1-2, with TRBD1 matching 9 bases. CDR1 is MDHEN, CDR2 SYDVKM, per germline. CDR3 length: 16 amino acids. V lost 6 bases, J lost 4 bases, and 12 bases stayed unmatched. DNA of the CDR3: TGTGCCAGCAGGGACTCGACAGGGGGAATTAGCTATGGCTACACCTTC. Translated, it gives CASRDSTGGISYGYTF.

The chain couples TRBV2 to TRBJ2-1; D possibly corresponds to TRBD2 (6 bases). V shed 1 base and J shed 4 bases, with 8 bases lying between them. This CDR3 has 14 amino acids. Germline V gene lookup returns CDR1 SNHLY and CDR2 FYNNEI. CDR3 sequence: CASSEGAGYNEQFF. Written as DNA, the CDR3 is TGTGCCAGCAGTGAAGGGGCGGGATACAATGAGCAGTTCTTC.

This clonotype was observed a few times. The chain links TRBV7-9 to TRBJ1-1; weak D call: TRBD1 (5 bases). Germline values: CDR1 SEHNR, CDR2 FQNEAQ (reference sequence). V was pared by 1 base and J by 3 bases, with 12 bases between. The CDR3 spans 15 residues. CDR3 bases: TGTGCCAGCAGCTTAGGACAGACTACCTACACTGAAGCTTTCTTT. Amino acids: CASSLGQTTYTEAFF. The whole variable domain, filled in from reference TRBV7-9 and TRBJ1-1, reads DTGVSQNPRHKITKRGQNVTFRCDPISEHNRLYWYRQTLGQGPEFLTYFQNEAQLEKSRLLSDRFSAERPKGSFSTLEIQRTEQGDSAMYLCASSLGQTTYTEAFFGQGTRLTVV.

V is TRBV4-2 and J is TRBJ2-7, with 11 positions matching TRBD2. The CDR3 spans 15 residues. V trimming: 0 bases; J trimming: 2 bases; junction bases outside the gene matches: 0. CDR1 is LGHNA, CDR2 YNFKEQ, per germline. The CDR3 loop reads CASSQDSGGAYEQYF. The CDR3 region has the DNA TGTGCCAGCAGCCAAGATAGCGGGGGGGCCTACGAGCAGTACTTC.